Described below is a single T cell receptor beta chain sequence and its context. Its cognate antigen is unknown. CDR1 SGHRS and CDR2 YFSETQ come from the germline V gene. This CDR3 has 15 residues. Losses at the gene ends were 2 bases for V and 7 bases for J; bases not matched to a gene: 5. The sample belongs to a study of T-cell memory formation after mild COVID-19. TCRdb recomputed calls from the 5' RACE reads with MiXCR, one row per CDR3 protein. The sample has roughly 560,000 distinct CDR3 sequences; about 20% are singletons. Study results and caveats: Contracting clones from day 15 to 85 showed balanced CD4/CD8; later expanders favored CD4+. SARS-CoV-2 specificity of second-wave clones peaking day 37 was unconfirmed.

This sequence originates from an adult woman who had mild COVID-19 (a few samples of this study predate the infection). Cell type and time point are not known. The chain combines TRBV5-1 with TRBJ2-1, with TRBD2 matching over 11 bases. Sequencing input: PBMCs or a T cell subset sorted from them (not recorded which). CDR3 in amino acids: CASSFSGRAFNEQFF. The CDR3 DNA reads as TGCGCCAGCAGCTTTAGCGGGAGGGCCTTTAATGAGCAGTTCTTC.